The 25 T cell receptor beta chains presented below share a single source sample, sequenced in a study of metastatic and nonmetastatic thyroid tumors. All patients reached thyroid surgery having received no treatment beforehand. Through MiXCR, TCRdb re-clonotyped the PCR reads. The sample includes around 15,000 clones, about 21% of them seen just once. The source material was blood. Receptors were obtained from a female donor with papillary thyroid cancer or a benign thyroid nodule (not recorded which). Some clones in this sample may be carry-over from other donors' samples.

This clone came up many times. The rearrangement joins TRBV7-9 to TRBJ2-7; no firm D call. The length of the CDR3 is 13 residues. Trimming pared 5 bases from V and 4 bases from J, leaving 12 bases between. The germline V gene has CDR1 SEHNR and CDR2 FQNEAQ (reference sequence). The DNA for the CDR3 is TGTGCCAGCAGCCCCCCCCTGAGGTACGAGCAGTACTTC. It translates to CASSPPLRYEQYF. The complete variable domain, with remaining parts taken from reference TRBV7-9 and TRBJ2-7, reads DTGVSQNPRHKITKRGQNVTFRCDPISEHNRLYWYRQTLGQGPEFLTYFQNEAQLEKSRLLSDRFSAERPKGSFSTLEIQRTEQGDSAMYLCASSPPLRYEQYFGPGTRLTVT.

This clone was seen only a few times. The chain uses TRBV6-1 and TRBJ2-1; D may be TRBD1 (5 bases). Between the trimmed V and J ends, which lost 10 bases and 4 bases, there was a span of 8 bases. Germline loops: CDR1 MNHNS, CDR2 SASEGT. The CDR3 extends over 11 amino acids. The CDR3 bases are TGTGCCACGCAGGGTTACAATGAGCAGTTCTTC. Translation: CATQGYNEQFF.

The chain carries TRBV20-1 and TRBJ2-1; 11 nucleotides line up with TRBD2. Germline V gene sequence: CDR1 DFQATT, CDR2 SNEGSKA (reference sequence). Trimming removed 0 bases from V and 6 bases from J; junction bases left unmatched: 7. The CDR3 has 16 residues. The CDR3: CSARDPGTSGFNEQFF. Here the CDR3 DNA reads TGCAGTGCTAGAGACCCGGGGACTAGCGGCTTCAATGAGCAGTTCTTC.

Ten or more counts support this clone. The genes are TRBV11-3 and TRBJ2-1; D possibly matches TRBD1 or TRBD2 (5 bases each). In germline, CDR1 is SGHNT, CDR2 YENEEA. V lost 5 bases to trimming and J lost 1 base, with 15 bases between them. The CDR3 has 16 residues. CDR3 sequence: CASSPGDATSYNEQFF. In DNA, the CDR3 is TGTGCCAGCAGCCCCGGGGACGCTACTTCCTACAATGAGCAGTTCTTC. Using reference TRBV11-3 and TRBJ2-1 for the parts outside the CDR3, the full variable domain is EAGVVQSPRYKIIEKKQPVAFWCNPISGHNTLYWYLQNLGQGPELLIRYENEEAVDDSQLPKDRFSAERLKGVDSTLKIQPAELGDSAVYLCASSPGDATSYNEQFFGPGTRLTVL.

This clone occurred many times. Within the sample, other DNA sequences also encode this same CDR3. The CDR3 sequence is CASSFEGADGANVLTF. Written as DNA, the CDR3 is TGTGCCAGCAGCTTTGAGGGGGCGGATGGGGCCAACGTCCTGACTTTC. V gene TRBV5-4 combines with J gene TRBJ2-6; 7 bases are a match to TRBD1. V was clipped by 2 bases and J by 3 bases; unmatched bases: 5. Germline V gives CDR1 SGHNT, CDR2 YYREEE (reference sequence). The CDR3 loop spans 16 amino acids. Together with reference TRBV5-4 and TRBJ2-6, the CDR3 gives the full variable domain: ETGVTQSPTHLIKTRGQQVTLRCSSQSGHNTVSWYQQALGQGPQFIFQYYREEENGRGNFPPRFSGLQFPNYSSELNVNALELDDSALYLCASSFEGADGANVLTFGAGSRLTVL.

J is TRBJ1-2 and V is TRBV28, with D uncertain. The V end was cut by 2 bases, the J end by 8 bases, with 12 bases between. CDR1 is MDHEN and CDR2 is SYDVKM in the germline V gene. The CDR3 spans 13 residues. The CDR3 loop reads CASSLRTCEGYTF. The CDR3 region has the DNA TGTGCCAGCAGTTTACGTACATGCGAAGGCTACACCTTC.

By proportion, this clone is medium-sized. DNA for the CDR3: TGCGCCAGCAGCTTTACAGGGGACAACTCACCCCTCCACTTT. Encoded protein: CASSFTGDNSPLHF. The rearrangement links TRBV5-1 to TRBJ1-6; TRBD1 matches 7 bases. The V gene's germline CDR1 is SGHRS and CDR2 YFSETQ. With V trimmed by 2 bases and J by 10 bases, 6 bases remained unmatched. This CDR3 is 14 amino acids long.

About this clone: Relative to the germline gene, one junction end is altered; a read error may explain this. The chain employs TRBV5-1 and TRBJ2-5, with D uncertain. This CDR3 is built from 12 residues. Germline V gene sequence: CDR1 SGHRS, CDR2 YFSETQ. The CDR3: CASSGETETEYF. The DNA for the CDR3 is TGCGCCAGCAGCGGGGAAACTGAGACCGAGTACTTC.

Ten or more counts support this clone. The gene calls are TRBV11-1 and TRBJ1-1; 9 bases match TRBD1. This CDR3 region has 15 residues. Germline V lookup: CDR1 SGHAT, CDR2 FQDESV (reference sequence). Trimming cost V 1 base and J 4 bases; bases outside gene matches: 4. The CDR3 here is CASSLGTGEITEAFF. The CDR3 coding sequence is TGTGCCAGCAGCTTAGGGACAGGGGAGATCACTGAAGCTTTCTTT.

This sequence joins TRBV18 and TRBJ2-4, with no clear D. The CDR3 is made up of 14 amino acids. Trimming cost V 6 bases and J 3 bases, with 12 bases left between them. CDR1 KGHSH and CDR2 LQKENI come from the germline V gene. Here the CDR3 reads CASSNTRSKNIQYF. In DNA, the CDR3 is TGTGCCAGCTCTAATACACGGAGCAAAAACATTCAGTACTTC.

Written as DNA, the CDR3 is TGCGCCAGCAGCTTGGGCGGAAAACCCTACGAGCAGTACTTC. Its translation is CASSLGGKPYEQYF. The V and J genes are TRBV5-1 and TRBJ2-7, with D unresolved. Germline CDR1 and CDR2: SGHRS and YFSETQ. V lost 0 bases and J lost 2, with 9 bases in between. There are 14 residues in the CDR3. The full variable domain, with the rest looked up from reference TRBV5-1 and TRBJ2-7, is KAGVTQTPRYLIKTRGQQVTLSCSPISGHRSVSWYQQTPGQGLQFLFEYFSETQRNKGNFPGRFSGRQFSNSRSEMNVSTLELGDSALYLCASSLGGKPYEQYFGPGTRLTVT.

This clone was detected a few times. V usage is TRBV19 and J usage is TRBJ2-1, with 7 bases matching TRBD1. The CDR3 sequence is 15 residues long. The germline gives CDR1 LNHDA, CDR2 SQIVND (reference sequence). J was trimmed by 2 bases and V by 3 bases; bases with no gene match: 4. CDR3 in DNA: TGTGCCAGTAGTATCGGGACAGCCACCTACAATGAGCAGTTCTTC. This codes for CASSIGTATYNEQFF.

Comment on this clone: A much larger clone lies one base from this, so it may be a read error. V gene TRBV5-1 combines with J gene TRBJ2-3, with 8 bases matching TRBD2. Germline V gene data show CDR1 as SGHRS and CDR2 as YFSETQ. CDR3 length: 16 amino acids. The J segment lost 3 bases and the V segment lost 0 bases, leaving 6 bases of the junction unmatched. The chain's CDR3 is CASSLGLAMTTDTQYF. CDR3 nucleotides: TGCGCCAGCAGCTTGGGACTAGCGATGACTACAGATACGCAGTATTTT.

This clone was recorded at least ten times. The CDR3 here is CATRAGEAGNQPQHF. The CDR3 nucleotides are TGTGCCACCAGAGCCGGGGAGGCAGGCAATCAGCCCCAGCATTTT. V is TRBV24-1 and J is TRBJ1-5; D remains ambiguous. This CDR3 is 15 amino acids long. Per germline, CDR1 KGHDR and CDR2 SFDVKD. The ends were cut back, 7 bases at V and 2 bases at J, with 14 bases in the middle.

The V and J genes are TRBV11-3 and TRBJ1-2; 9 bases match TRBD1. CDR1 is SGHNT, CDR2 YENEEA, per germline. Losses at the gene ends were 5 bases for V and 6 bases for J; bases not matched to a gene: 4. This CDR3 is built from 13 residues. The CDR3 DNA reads TGTGCCAGCAGCAAACAGGGGGCGAATGGCTACACCTTC. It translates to CASSKQGANGYTF. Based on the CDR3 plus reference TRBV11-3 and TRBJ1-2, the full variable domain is EAGVVQSPRYKIIEKKQPVAFWCNPISGHNTLYWYLQNLGQGPELLIRYENEEAVDDSQLPKDRFSAERLKGVDSTLKIQPAELGDSAVYLCASSKQGANGYTFGSGTRLTVV.

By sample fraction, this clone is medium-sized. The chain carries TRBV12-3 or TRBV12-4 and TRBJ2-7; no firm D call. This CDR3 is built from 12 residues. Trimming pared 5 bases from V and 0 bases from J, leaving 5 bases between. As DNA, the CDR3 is TGTGCCAGCAGTGGGTCCTCCTACGAGCAGTACTTC. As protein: CASSGSSYEQYF.

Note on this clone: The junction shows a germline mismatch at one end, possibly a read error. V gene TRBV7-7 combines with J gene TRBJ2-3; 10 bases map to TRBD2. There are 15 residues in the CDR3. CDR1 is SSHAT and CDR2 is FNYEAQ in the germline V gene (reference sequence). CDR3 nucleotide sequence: TGTGCTAGCAGCCGGACTAGCGGCCCCACAGATACGCAGTATTTT. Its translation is CASSRTSGPTDTQYF.

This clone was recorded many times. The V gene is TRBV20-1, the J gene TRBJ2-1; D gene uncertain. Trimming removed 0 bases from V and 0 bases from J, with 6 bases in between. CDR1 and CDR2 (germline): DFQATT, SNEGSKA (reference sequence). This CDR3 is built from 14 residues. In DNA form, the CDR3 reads TGCAGTGCTAGAGATGGTAGCTCCTACAATGAGCAGTTCTTC. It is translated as CSARDGSSYNEQFF.

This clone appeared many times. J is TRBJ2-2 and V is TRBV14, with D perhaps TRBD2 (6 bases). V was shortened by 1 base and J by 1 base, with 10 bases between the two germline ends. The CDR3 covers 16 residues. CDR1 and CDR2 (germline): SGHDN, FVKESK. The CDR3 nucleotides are TGTGCCAGCAGCCAAGTGGCGGGGATGAACACCGGGGAGCTGTTTTTT. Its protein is CASSQVAGMNTGELFF.

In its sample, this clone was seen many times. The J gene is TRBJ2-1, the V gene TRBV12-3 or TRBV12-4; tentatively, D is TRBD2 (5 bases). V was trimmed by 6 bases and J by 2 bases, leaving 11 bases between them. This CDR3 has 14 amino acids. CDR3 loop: CASSPRAAYNEQFF. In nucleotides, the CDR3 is TGTGCCAGCAGCCCGCGGGCCGCCTACAATGAGCAGTTCTTC.

CDR3 sequence (DNA): TGTGCCAGCAGTTCGCAGGGACTAGCGCGATACAATGAGCAGTTCTTC. Protein sequence: CASSSQGLARYNEQFF. The rearrangement links TRBV28 to TRBJ2-1; TRBD2 aligns across 10 bases. The CDR3 has 16 residues. Germline V lookup: CDR1 MDHEN, CDR2 SYDVKM. V lost 4 bases and J lost 4; bases outside the gene matches: 7.

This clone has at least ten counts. CDR3 amino acids: CASSRQEGANVLTF. CDR3 DNA sequence: TGTGCCAGCAGCCGGCAAGAAGGGGCCAACGTCCTGACTTTC. The chain combines TRBV5-4 with TRBJ2-6, with no clear D. The CDR3 has 14 residues. V lost 4 bases and J lost 4, with 9 bases in between. From germline, CDR1 is SGHNT and CDR2 YYREEE (reference sequence).

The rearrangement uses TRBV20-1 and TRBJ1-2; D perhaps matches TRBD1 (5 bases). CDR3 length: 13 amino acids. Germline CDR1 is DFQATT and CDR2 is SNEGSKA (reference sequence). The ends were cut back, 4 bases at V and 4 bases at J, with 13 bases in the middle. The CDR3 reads CSATTGLIYGYTF. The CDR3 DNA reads TGCAGTGCTACCACGGGACTTATCTATGGCTACACCTTC.

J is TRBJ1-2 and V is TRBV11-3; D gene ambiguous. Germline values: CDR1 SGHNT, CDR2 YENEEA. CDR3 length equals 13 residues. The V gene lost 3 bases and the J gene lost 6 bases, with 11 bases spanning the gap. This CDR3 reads CASSLSSANGYTF. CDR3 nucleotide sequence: TGTGCCAGCAGCTTGTCCTCTGCCAATGGCTACACCTTC.

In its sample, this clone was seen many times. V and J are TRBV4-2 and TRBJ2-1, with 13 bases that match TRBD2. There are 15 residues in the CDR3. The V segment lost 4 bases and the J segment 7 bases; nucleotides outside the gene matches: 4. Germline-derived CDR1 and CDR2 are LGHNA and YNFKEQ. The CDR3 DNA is TGTGCCAGCAGCCCGGAGACTAGCGGGAGGAATGAGCAGTTCTTC. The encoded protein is CASSPETSGRNEQFF.